What follows are 18 T cell receptor beta chains derived from one specimen sequenced in a study of blood T cell repertoires in COVID-19 (dated by TCRdb to about 2020). Libraries were constructed by the immunoSEQ multiplex PCR assay. TCRdb's version of the immuneACCESS table is confined to in-frame rearrangements and falls short of the full clone set. An unresolved V gene accounts for under half of the shortfall where checked; the remainder is of unknown origin. The sample table holds 150,000 to 180,000 clones, of which 70% to 85% were seen once. The ten largest clones capture around 28% of the sample. Sequencing was carried out using peripheral blood. The receptors were gathered from a woman in her fifties or sixties with acute or convalescent COVID-19.

The chain links TRBV11-2 to TRBJ2-7; possible D gene TRBD2, 6 bases. This CDR3 has 14 amino acids. The V end was cut by 3 bases, the J end by 7 bases, with 16 bases between. Per germline, CDR1 SGHAT and CDR2 FQNNGV. Here the CDR3 reads CASSLPGTGREQYF. The CDR3 DNA follows: TGTGCCAGCAGCTTGCCGGGGACGGGGAGGGAGCAGTACTTC. The whole variable domain, filled in from reference TRBV11-2 and TRBJ2-7, reads EAGVAQSPRYKIIEKRQSVAFWCNPISGHATLYWYQQILGQGPKLLIQFQNNGVVDDSQLPKDRFSAERLKGVDSTLKIQPAKLEDSAVYLCASSLPGTGREQYFGPGTRLTVT.

The chain has TRBV7-9 and TRBJ1-1, with D possibly TRBD1 on 5 matching bases. The CDR3 consists of 14 residues. The V and J ends lost 4 bases and 7 bases respectively, with 16 bases between them. From germline, CDR1 is SEHNR and CDR2 FQNEAQ (reference sequence). The chain's CDR3 is CASSSLGGGLEAFF. Here the CDR3 DNA reads TGTGCCAGCAGCTCCTTGGGGGGAGGGCTTGAAGCTTTCTTT.

The V gene is TRBV5-1, the J gene TRBJ2-5; D uncertain. The CDR3 has 13 amino acids. The V end was cut by 6 bases, the J end by 4 bases, with 13 bases between. Germline values: CDR1 SGHRS, CDR2 YFSETQ. The DNA for the CDR3 is TGCGCCAGCACCTATGGGCCCACAGAGACCCAGTACTTC. Its protein product is CASTYGPTETQYF.

V gene TRBV2 combines with J gene TRBJ1-2; 7 bases agree with TRBD1. Germline V CDR1 and CDR2: SNHLY, FYNNEI. This CDR3 is built from 14 residues. V was pared by 6 bases and J by 7 bases, with 11 bases of the junction left unmatched. Here the CDR3 reads CASSQRGQDGGYTF. The CDR3 nucleotides are TGTGCCAGCAGCCAAAGGGGGCAGGATGGTGGCTACACCTTC.

In this sample, this clone turned up once. The gene calls are TRBV5-1 and TRBJ2-3; perhaps TRBD2 as D (5 bases). The CDR3 has 11 amino acids. The V gene lost 4 bases and the J gene lost 6 bases, with 6 bases spanning the gap. Germline CDR1 and CDR2: SGHRS and YFSETQ. CDR3 in DNA: TGCGCCAGCAGCCGAGGGGATACGCAGTATTTT. Protein product: CASSRGDTQYF. The full variable domain, rest sourced from reference TRBV5-1 and TRBJ2-3, is KAGVTQTPRYLIKTRGQQVTLSCSPISGHRSVSWYQQTPGQGLQFLFEYFSETQRNKGNFPGRFSGRQFSNSRSEMNVSTLELGDSALYLCASSRGDTQYFGPGTRLTVL.

This clone was found a few times. The chain has TRBV19 and TRBJ1-4; no clear D. In germline, CDR1 is LNHDA, CDR2 SQIVND (reference sequence). This CDR3 comprises 12 residues. Trimming removed 3 bases from V and 6 bases from J, with 5 bases in between. CDR3 sequence: CASSIPYEKLFF. In DNA form, the CDR3 reads TGTGCCAGTAGTATCCCCTATGAAAAACTGTTTTTT. Using reference TRBV19 and TRBJ1-4 for the parts outside the CDR3, the full variable domain is DGGITQSPKYLFRKEGQNVTLSCEQNLNHDAMYWYRQDPGQGLRLIYYSQIVNDFQKGDIAEGYSVSREKKESFPLTVTSAQKNPTAFYLCASSIPYEKLFFGSGTQLSVL.

This clone has a handful of counts. The chain uses TRBV25-1 and TRBJ1-6, with TRBD1 identical over 7 bases. The CDR3 is made up of 14 amino acids. V dropped 10 bases and J dropped 9; count of bases not matched to a gene: 12. CDR1 MGHDK and CDR2 SYGVNS come from the germline V gene. CDR3 sequence (DNA): TGTGCCACCGAGGACAGGCGACGTAGTTCACCCCTCCACTTT. It translates to CATEDRRRSSPLHF.

This chain uses TRBV6-5 with TRBJ1-2, with 10 bases matching TRBD1. Germline V gene data show CDR1 as MNHEY and CDR2 as SVGAGI. The CDR3 covers 14 residues. V trimming: 5 bases; J trimming: 5 bases; junction bases outside the gene matches: 5. The CDR3, as DNA: TGTGCCAGCAGTCTCGACAGGGGGCAATATGGCTACACCTTC. This codes for CASSLDRGQYGYTF.

The CDR3 sequence: CASSWTGGGLAFF. The CDR3 DNA reads as TGTGCCAGTAGTTGGACAGGGGGCGGTTTGGCTTTCTTT. The genes are TRBV19 and TRBJ1-1; 11 nucleotides line up with TRBD1. This CDR3 has 13 residues. Germline CDR1 is LNHDA and CDR2 is SQIVND (reference sequence). V lost 5 bases, J lost 11 bases, and 7 bases stayed unmatched. Based on the CDR3 plus reference TRBV19 and TRBJ1-1, the full variable domain is DGGITQSPKYLFRKEGQNVTLSCEQNLNHDAMYWYRQDPGQGLRLIYYSQIVNDFQKGDIAEGYSVSREKKESFPLTVTSAQKNPTAFYLCASSWTGGGLAFFGQGTRLTVV.

The chain recombines TRBV2 with TRBJ2-5, with 10 positions matching TRBD2. The CDR3 loop spans 16 amino acids. J gave up 5 bases and V 4 bases, and 10 bases lay outside the gene matches. CDR1 and CDR2 (germline): SNHLY, FYNNEI. The CDR3 sequence: CASSGGGTSVLETQYF. In DNA form, the CDR3 reads TGTGCCAGCAGTGGGGGGGGGACTAGCGTGTTGGAGACCCAGTACTTC.

The chain links TRBV29-1 to TRBJ2-5; 9 bases map to TRBD2. Unmatched junction bases numbered 10, after V lost 7 bases and J lost 4 bases. CDR1 is SQVTM, CDR2 ANQGSEA, per germline. This CDR3 has 14 residues. CDR3: CSGRGGGGGETQYF. CDR3 coding DNA: TGCAGCGGCCGTGGCGGGGGGGGAGGAGAGACCCAGTACTTC.

The chain is built from TRBV5-1 and TRBJ2-2; possible D gene TRBD2, 6 bases. V was cut by 4 bases and J by 5 bases, with 15 bases left in between. The V gene's germline CDR1 is SGHRS and CDR2 YFSETQ. This CDR3 has 15 residues. The CDR3, as DNA: TGCGCCAGCAGCCGGACACCGGGGGATACCGGGGAGCTGTTTTTT. Residues: CASSRTPGDTGELFF.

The chain carries TRBV27 and TRBJ2-6; 8 nucleotides align to TRBD1. The germline V gene encodes CDR1 MNHEY and CDR2 SMNVEV (reference sequence). The V gene end was trimmed by 3 bases and the J gene end by 1 base; junction bases not matched to a gene: 5. The CDR3 is 17 residues long. The CDR3 region is CASSFHNRGSGANVLTF. Written as DNA, the CDR3 is TGTGCCAGCAGTTTTCATAACAGGGGGTCTGGGGCCAACGTCCTGACTTTC. The whole variable domain, filled in from reference TRBV27 and TRBJ2-6, reads EAQVTQNPRYLITVTGKKLTVTCSQNMNHEYMSWYRQDPGLGLRQIYYSMNVEVTDKGDVPEGYKVSRKEKRNFPLILESPSPNQTSLYFCASSFHNRGSGANVLTFGAGSRLTVL.

The genes are TRBV2 and TRBJ2-5; D is possibly TRBD1 (5 bases). The CDR3 consists of 15 residues. V was clipped by 4 bases and J by 5 bases, with 17 bases between them. CDR1 SNHLY and CDR2 FYNNEI come from the germline V gene. The DNA of the CDR3 is TGTGCCAGCAGTGGCTCTGGGGCCCCAGGGGAGACCCAGTACTTC. Translated, it gives CASSGSGAPGETQYF.

The chain recombines TRBV28 with TRBJ1-2, with TRBD1 matching 10 bases. The CDR3 covers 11 residues. The V and J ends lost 6 bases and 14 bases, in that order; junction bases with no gene match: 6. CDR1 and CDR2 (germline): MDHEN, SYDVKM. Here the CDR3 DNA reads TGTGCCAGCAGCTCGACAGGGGGCGGTACCTTC. It specifies CASSSTGGGTF.

In its sample, this clone was seen once. This chain connects TRBV11-2 to TRBJ1-3; 7 nucleotides align to TRBD1. This CDR3 region has 15 residues. CDR1 is SGHAT, CDR2 FQNNGV, per germline. Germline trimming cut 1 base from V and 4 bases from J; bases unmatched to any gene: 4. The CDR3 spells CASSLVTGFGNTIYF. CDR3 DNA sequence: TGTGCCAGCAGCTTAGTGACAGGGTTCGGAAACACCATATATTTT. Full variable domain (remainder filled in from reference TRBV11-2 and TRBJ1-3): EAGVAQSPRYKIIEKRQSVAFWCNPISGHATLYWYQQILGQGPKLLIQFQNNGVVDDSQLPKDRFSAERLKGVDSTLKIQPAKLEDSAVYLCASSLVTGFGNTIYFGEGSWLTVV.

The chain has TRBV19 and TRBJ1-6; weak D call: TRBD1 (5 bases). This CDR3 spans 18 amino acids. V dropped 3 bases and J dropped 0 bases, with 15 bases sitting between them. Germline lookup yields CDR1 LNHDA and CDR2 SQIVND (reference sequence). In DNA form, the CDR3 reads TGTGCCAGTAGTATTGGGCAGGGAAGAAGCTCCTATAATTCACCCCTCCACTTT. Its protein product is CASSIGQGRSSYNSPLHF.

This clone was found a few times. This chain uses TRBV5-1 with TRBJ1-1, with 8 bases matching TRBD1. The germline V gene has CDR1 SGHRS and CDR2 YFSETQ. This CDR3 is 13 amino acids long. V trimming: 2 bases; J trimming: 6 bases; junction bases outside the gene matches: 3. CDR3 region: CASSLDRGAEAFF. CDR3 sequence (DNA): TGCGCCAGCAGCTTAGACAGGGGCGCTGAAGCTTTCTTT.